The T cell receptor (beta chain) under discussion was sequenced for a study of shared clonotypes between healthy human individuals. About the study: The study used three CD4 naive, three CD4 memory, two CD8 naive and one CD8 memory plate per donor.

The CDR3 runs 14 residues. Germline CDR1 and CDR2: MDHEN and SYDVKM. The junction had 8 bases not matched to a gene; V was cut back by 6 bases and J by 7 bases. Replicate PCRs from sorted subsets contained around 200 ng DNA, which is roughly 30,000 T cell genomes. Using immunoSEQ multiplex PCR, the repertoire was profiled, and TCRdb retains in-frame clones only, with some absent. The table includes some 1,100,000 clones, around 78% detected once. The receptor's source is a man aged 18 to 30 in good health. Some clones in this sample may be carry-over from other donors' samples. Sequencing was carried out using memory CD4+ T cells from PBMCs. Subset given: CD45RA-negative fraction. This sequence joins TRBV28 and TRBJ1-5; TRBD1 agrees at 8 bases. The chain's CDR3 is CASSPAQGAQPQHF. The CDR3 DNA sequence: TGTGCCAGCAGCCCAGCCCAGGGGGCGCAGCCCCAGCATTTT. The entire variable domain, with the rest obtained from reference TRBV28 and TRBJ1-5, is as follows: DVKVTQSSRYLVKRTGEKVFLECVQDMDHENMFWYRQDPGLGLRLIYFSYDVKMKEKGDIPEGYSVSREKKERFSLILESASTNQTSMYLCASSPAQGAQPQHFGDGTRLSIL.